The present TCR beta chain was sequenced within a study of T cell responses to AZD1222 COVID-19 vaccine. Study observations and caveats: Clonal diversity may have been underestimated in mostly white British donors. Repertoire sampling was restricted to post-peak T cell response timepoints. Baseline seropositivity occurred in only six AZD1222 recipients. Spike-specific TCR repertoires showed rising breadth and depth after two AZD1222 doses.

In the case of this clone: Its antigen is undetermined.

The assay was immunoSEQ multiplex PCR, and TCRdb's table has in-frame clones only and misses some. The repertoire has 90,000 to 120,000 clones, about 86% of them found once; the top ten carry 2.5% to 4%. Germline CDR1 reads SGHKS; CDR2 reads YYEKEE (reference sequence). Unmatched junction bases numbered 6, after V lost 0 bases and J lost 7 bases. This CDR3 contains 16 residues. This specimen was peripheral blood, taken on day 0 of AZD1222 vaccination. The V and J genes are TRBV5-5 and TRBJ1-6; 8 bases agree with TRBD1. The TCR sequence derives from an adult in good health. The CDR3 protein is CASSLDWAGGNSPLHF. The DNA of the CDR3 is TGTGCCAGCAGCTTGGACTGGGCAGGGGGCAATTCACCCCTCCACTTT. The complete variable domain, with remaining parts taken from reference TRBV5-5 and TRBJ1-6, reads DAGVTQSPTHLIKTRGQQVTLRCSPISGHKSVSWYQQVLGQGPQFIFQYYEKEERGRGNFPDRFSARQFPNYSSELNVNALLLGDSALYLCASSLDWAGGNSPLHFGNGTRLTVT.